The 20 T cell receptor beta chains below come from one sample, sequenced in a study of blood T cell repertoires in COVID-19. Using immunoSEQ multiplex PCR, the repertoire was profiled, and TCRdb retains in-frame clones only, with some absent. The table includes some 120,000 clones, over 65% detected once. Sample: peripheral blood. The receptors were sampled from a young man with acute or convalescent COVID-19.

The chain links TRBV2 to TRBJ1-2; no reliable D call. This CDR3 has 14 residues. CDR1 and CDR2 (germline): SNHLY, FYNNEI. V lost 1 base, J lost 3 bases, and 9 bases lay in between. CDR3 in amino acids: CASSEGAQYYGYTF. As DNA, the CDR3 is TGTGCCAGCAGTGAAGGCGCACAGTACTATGGCTACACCTTC.

The gene calls are TRBV6-5 and TRBJ2-2, with D unclear. Germline loops: CDR1 MNHEY, CDR2 SVGAGI. With 4 bases removed from V and 2 bases from J, the gap between germline ends came to 14 bases. The CDR3 runs 16 residues. CDR3 amino acids: CASSLTTPTNTGELFF. CDR3 DNA: TGTGCCAGCAGTTTAACGACACCTACCAACACCGGGGAGCTGTTTTTT.

The rearrangement links TRBV16 to TRBJ2-1; possible D gene TRBD2, 5 bases. Looked up from germline, CDR1 is KGHSY and CDR2 is FQNENV. The V gene lost 4 bases and the J gene lost 4 bases, with 11 bases spanning the gap. CDR3 size: 14 residues. The CDR3 region is CASSPTGGYNEQFF. The DNA of the CDR3 is TGTGCCAGCAGCCCGACTGGCGGGTACAATGAGCAGTTCTTC.

The gene calls are TRBV7-8 and TRBJ2-3; 10 nucleotides agree with TRBD2. With V trimmed by 0 bases and J by 4 bases, 4 bases remained unmatched. The CDR3 length is 16 residues. CDR1 SGHVS and CDR2 FQNEAQ come from the germline V gene. CDR3 loop: CASSLAGAGGPDTQYF. CDR3 coding DNA: TGTGCCAGCAGCTTAGCGGGAGCGGGGGGGCCAGATACGCAGTATTTT.

The V and J genes are TRBV27 and TRBJ2-7, with a possible D match to TRBD1 (6 bases). Trimming took off 2 bases at V and 6 bases at J, with 23 bases between the two ends. The CDR3 length is 17 residues. Germline V gene sequence: CDR1 MNHEY, CDR2 SMNVEV (reference sequence). CDR3 region: CASSLLVTGPLLSEQYF. CDR3 DNA sequence: TGTGCCAGCAGTTTACTCGTGACAGGTCCCCTCCTTTCCGAGCAGTACTTC.

The genes are TRBV30 and TRBJ1-2, with 7 positions matching TRBD1. With V trimmed by 4 bases and J by 8 bases, 16 bases remained unmatched. CDR1 GTSNPN and CDR2 SVGIG come from the germline V gene (reference sequence). CDR3 length equals 15 residues. CDR3 region: CAWNPGQDRRRGYTF. CDR3 in DNA: TGTGCCTGGAACCCCGGACAGGATCGACGGAGGGGCTACACCTTC.

This chain links TRBV11-2 with TRBJ2-7; possibly TRBD2 for D (5 bases). The germline CDR1 and CDR2 sequences are SGHAT and FQNNGV. V gave up 4 bases and J gave up 0 bases, with 16 bases separating them. This CDR3 comprises 16 residues. CDR3: CASSSPRTGSSYEQYF. The CDR3, as DNA: TGTGCCAGCAGCTCCCCCCGGACGGGGAGCTCCTACGAGCAGTACTTC.

The genes are TRBV27 and TRBJ1-2; a possible D gene is TRBD1 (5 bases). The CDR3 runs to 14 residues. V was cut by 5 bases and J by 1 base, with 11 bases left in between. Germline CDR1 is MNHEY and CDR2 is SMNVEV (reference sequence). The CDR3 sequence is CASSTKQDNYGYTF. The DNA of the CDR3 is TGTGCCAGCAGTACAAAACAGGATAACTATGGCTACACCTTC.

The CDR3 here is CASGLGSRIGYGYTF. The CDR3, as DNA: TGTGCTAGTGGTTTGGGGAGCCGAATTGGCTATGGCTACACCTTC. The V call is TRBV12-5, the J call TRBJ1-2; D is uncertain. Deletions cut 1 base from V and 4 bases from J, with 13 bases between. The CDR3 sequence is 15 residues long. Germline V gives CDR1 LGHNT, CDR2 FRNRAP.

In the case of this clone: The same CDR3 can be traced to other DNA sequences in this sample. The V gene is TRBV30, the J gene TRBJ2-7, with TRBD1 matching over 7 bases. The germline gives CDR1 GTSNPN, CDR2 SVGIG (reference sequence). V trimming: 2 bases; J trimming: 0 bases; junction bases outside the gene matches: 4. The CDR3 contains 14 residues. The DNA for the CDR3 is TGTGCCTGGAGTTTGACAGGGAGCTCCTACGAGCAGTACTTC. This gives the protein CAWSLTGSSYEQYF. Full variable domain (missing parts from reference TRBV30 and TRBJ2-7): SQTIHQWPATLVQPVGSPLSLECTVEGTSNPNLYWYRQAAGRGLQLLFYSVGIGQISSEVPQNLSASRPQDRQFILSSKKLLLSDSGFYLCAWSLTGSSYEQYFGPGTRLTVT.

The rearrangement links TRBV30 to TRBJ2-3, with D maybe TRBD2 (5 bases). The CDR3 is made up of 16 amino acids. V lost 0 bases and J 2 bases, leaving 15 bases between the germline ends. Germline values: CDR1 GTSNPN, CDR2 SVGIG (reference sequence). CDR3 sequence (DNA): TGTGCCTGGAGTGTACCGGGCGAGCGGTCCACAGATACGCAGTATTTT. Translated: CAWSVPGERSTDTQYF.

The rearrangement joins TRBV6-2 or TRBV6-3 to TRBJ1-2; D may be TRBD1 (5 bases). V gave up 2 bases and J gave up 8 bases, with 6 bases separating them. The CDR3 runs to 11 residues. The V gene's germline CDR1 is MNHEY and CDR2 SVGEGT. The DNA of the CDR3 is TGTGCCAGCAGTTACGACAGAGGCTACACCTTC. Its protein is CASSYDRGYTF.

The count of this clone is one. V usage is TRBV5-6 and J usage is TRBJ1-2; D unclear. The CDR3 length is 13 residues. The V gene's germline CDR1 is SGHDT and CDR2 YYEEEE. V lost 0 bases and J 4 bases, leaving 7 bases between the germline ends. The CDR3 region is CASSLGEIYGYTF. CDR3 nucleotide sequence: TGTGCCAGCAGCTTGGGAGAGATCTATGGCTACACCTTC.

This chain connects TRBV10-1 to TRBJ1-1; possible D gene TRBD1, 5 bases. Germline loops: CDR1 WNHNN, CDR2 SYGVQD (reference sequence). The CDR3 length is 18 residues. Trimming stripped 3 bases from V and 0 bases from J, with 20 bases between. The CDR3 DNA is TGCGCCAGCAGTGATGGAGGGTACCTGGGGGAGATGAACACTGAAGCTTTCTTT. Protein sequence: CASSDGGYLGEMNTEAFF.

The rearrangement uses TRBV25-1 and TRBJ2-1; the D gene is possibly TRBD2 (6 bases). Germline CDR1 is MGHDK and CDR2 is SYGVNS. Between the trimmed V and J ends, which lost 6 bases and 2 bases, there was a span of 8 bases. CDR3 length: 13 residues. The CDR3 region has the DNA TGTGCCAGCAGCCGGGGGACCTACAATGAGCAGTTCTTC. It encodes CASSRGTYNEQFF.

The sample holds one count of this clone. The gene calls are TRBV7-2 and TRBJ2-7, with 13 bases fitting TRBD2. The germline V gene encodes CDR1 SGHTA and CDR2 FQGNSA. CDR3 size: 15 residues. Losses at the gene ends were 5 bases for V and 6 bases for J; bases not matched to a gene: 7. CDR3 coding DNA: TGTGCCAGCAGCCCAAGGACTAGCGGGAGAGGCGAGCAGTACGTC. Translating gives CASSPRTSGRGEQYV.

V usage is TRBV6-5 and J usage is TRBJ1-4, with TRBD1 matching 7 bases. The CDR3 has 14 residues. Germline-derived CDR1 and CDR2 are MNHEY and SVGAGI. Here the CDR3 reads CASRGQNSNEKLFF. Written as DNA, the CDR3 is TGTGCTTCCCGGGGACAGAATTCTAATGAAAAACTGTTTTTT.

V usage is TRBV2 and J usage is TRBJ2-2, with D perhaps TRBD1 (5 bases). Germline values: CDR1 SNHLY, CDR2 FYNNEI. The CDR3 loop spans 14 amino acids. Trimming stripped 8 bases from V and 2 bases from J, with 12 bases between. The CDR3 bases are TGTGCCAGCGAATGGGGCGATAACACCGGGGAGCTGTTTTTT. It specifies CASEWGDNTGELFF.

This clone was counted between two and nine times. This sequence joins TRBV25-1 and TRBJ2-3; D possibly corresponds to TRBD1 (5 bases). V lost 4 bases, J lost 1 base, and 21 bases lay in between. The CDR3 length is 18 residues. The germline gives CDR1 MGHDK, CDR2 SYGVNS. CDR3 in amino acids: CASSAYAPGFRGTDTQYF. The CDR3 DNA sequence: TGTGCCAGCAGTGCCTACGCACCAGGGTTTAGGGGCACAGATACGCAGTATTTT.

The CDR3 spells CASSAYHPSGNQPQHF. CDR3 DNA sequence: TGTGCCAGCAGCGCCTACCACCCCTCGGGCAATCAGCCCCAGCATTTT. The chain combines TRBV9 with TRBJ1-5, with no clear D. This CDR3 comprises 16 residues. CDR1 is SGDLS and CDR2 is YYNGEE in the germline V gene. With 3 bases removed from V and 2 bases from J, the gap between germline ends came to 15 bases.